The sequence of this TCR beta chain was determined in a study of T cell responses to AZD1222 COVID-19 vaccine. As for the study in general: Combined were second doses at about 4 or about 12 weeks.

Data came from immunoSEQ multiplex PCR; TCRdb stores just in-frame clones and leaves some out. The repertoire includes some 82,000 clones, just under 90% of them detected once, and more than 5% sits in the top ten. The CDR3 runs 16 residues. V lost 4 bases, J lost 3 bases, and 19 bases lay in between. Germline V CDR1 and CDR2: MNHNS, SASEGT. Study observations and caveats: Repertoire sampling occurred only after the peak T cell response. Clonal diversity may have been underestimated in mostly white British donors. As reported, nearly half of all spike-specific TCRs target variant regions that are unmutated.

Comment on this clone: Antigen specificity is unknown.

The source is an adult in good health. Material: peripheral blood, obtained on day 0 of AZD1222 vaccination. V and J are TRBV6-1 and TRBJ2-7; D remains unclear. In DNA, the CDR3 is TGTGCCAGCAGTGGAAGGGCTAGATTAATTTACTACGAGCAGTACTTC. The encoded protein is CASSGRARLIYYEQYF.